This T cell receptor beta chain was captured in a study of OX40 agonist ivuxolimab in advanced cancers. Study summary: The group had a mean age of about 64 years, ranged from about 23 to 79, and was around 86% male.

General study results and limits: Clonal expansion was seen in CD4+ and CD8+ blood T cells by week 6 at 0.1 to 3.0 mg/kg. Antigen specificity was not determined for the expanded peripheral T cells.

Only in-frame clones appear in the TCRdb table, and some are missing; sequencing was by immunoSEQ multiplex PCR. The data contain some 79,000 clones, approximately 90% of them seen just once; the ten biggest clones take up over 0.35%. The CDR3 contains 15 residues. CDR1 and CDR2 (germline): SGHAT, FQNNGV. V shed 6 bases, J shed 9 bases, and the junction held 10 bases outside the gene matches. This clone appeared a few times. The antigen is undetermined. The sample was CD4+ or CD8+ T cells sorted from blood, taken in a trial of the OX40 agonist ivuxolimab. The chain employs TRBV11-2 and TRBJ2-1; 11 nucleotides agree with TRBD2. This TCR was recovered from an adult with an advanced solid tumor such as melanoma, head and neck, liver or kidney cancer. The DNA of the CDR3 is TGTGCCAGCAGTCACACTAGCGGGAGTTTTGGTGAGCAGTTCTTC. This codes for CASSHTSGSFGEQFF. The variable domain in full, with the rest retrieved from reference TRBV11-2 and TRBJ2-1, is EAGVAQSPRYKIIEKRQSVAFWCNPISGHATLYWYQQILGQGPKLLIQFQNNGVVDDSQLPKDRFSAERLKGVDSTLKIQPAKLEDSAVYLCASSHTSGSFGEQFFGPGTRLTVL.